Detailed here is one T cell receptor beta chain. V shed 6 bases, J shed 2 bases, and the junction held 10 bases outside the gene matches. Germline CDR1 MDHEN, CDR2 SYDVKM. CDR3 size: 17 residues. Each of the patients experienced relapse following autologous stem cell transplantation, and their brentuximab vedotin exposure differed. The assay was immunoSEQ multiplex PCR, and TCRdb's table has in-frame clones only and misses some. The sample contains some 14,000 clones, over 65% of which appear only once. The sample belongs to a study of PD-1 blockade in classical Hodgkin lymphoma. The TCR comes from a human donor with classical Hodgkin lymphoma. The material was peripheral blood mononuclear cells (PBMCs), obtained at baseline. V gene TRBV28 combines with J gene TRBJ2-3; 11 nucleotides match TRBD2. The CDR3 reads CASSRGRLAGNTDTQYF. The CDR3 DNA reads as TGTGCCAGCAGCCGTGGGAGACTAGCGGGGAACACAGATACGCAGTATTTT.